This is a list of T cell receptor beta chains from one sample in a study of identifying expanded T cells in peripheral blood. Libraries were prepared by immunoSEQ multiplex PCR; TCRdb keeps only in-frame clonotypes and omits some of them. The sample lists roughly 100,000 clones, approximately 88% occurring once. Sequenced input: blood. These receptor sequences come from a person between 18 and 70 years old in good health. CDR3s include the opening cysteine and the closing phenylalanine or tryptophan. A D gene is named only where the DNA matches it firmly. Clone sizes are given selectively: once, few, many, or a class where the clone is expanded.

TRBJ1-1,TRBV19,.,.,CASSPGAFMNTEAFF,TGTGCCAGTAGTCCAGGGGCGTTCATGAACACTGAAGCTTTCTTT
TRBJ2-7,TRBV30,.,once,CAWSVGQGLSEQYF,TGTGCCTGGAGTGTTGGGCAGGGGCTAAGCGAGCAGTACTTC
TRBJ1-2,TRBV14,.,.,CASSQDVAGLYGYTF,TGTGCCAGCAGCCAAGATGTCGCAGGCCTCTATGGCTACACCTTC
TRBJ2-2,TRBV30,.,.,CAWGQTTDGELFF,TGTGCCTGGGGACAGACAACGGACGGGGAGCTGTTTTTT
TRBJ2-7,TRBV4-1,TRBD1,.,CASSLRGGTGLYEQYF,TGCGCCAGCAGCCTCAGGGGCGGGACAGGGCTCTACGAGCAGTACTTC
TRBJ2-7,TRBV6-1,TRBD1,.,CASSEQTTGTVWKSYEQYF,TGTGCCAGCAGTGAACAGACGACAGGGACAGTGTGGAAGTCCTACGAGCAGTACTTC
TRBJ2-7,TRBV4-1,.,.,CASSPPEQGIYEQYF,TGCGCCAGCAGCCCCCCGGAACAGGGAATCTACGAGCAGTACTTC
TRBJ2-7,TRBV2,.,.,CASSVGGTLNEQYF,TGTGCCAGCAGTGTCGGGGGAACCCTCAACGAGCAGTACTTC
TRBJ1-5,TRBV18,.,.,CASSPPLQGRSGNQPQHF,TGTGCCAGCTCACCACCTTTGCAGGGTAGGAGTGGCAATCAGCCCCAGCATTTT
TRBJ1-1,TRBV7-6,.,.,CASSAGGLGDTEAFF,TGTGCCAGCAGCGCAGGAGGACTGGGGGACACTGAAGCTTTCTTT
TRBJ2-3,TRBV29-1,.,.,CSVEGERGLPTDTQYF,TGCAGCGTTGAAGGCGAGAGAGGACTACCCACAGATACGCAGTATTTT
TRBJ2-2,TRBV7-2,.,.,CASSLGPPPGELFF,TGTGCCAGCAGCTTAGGCCCTCCCCCCGGGGAGCTGTTTTTT
TRBJ1-4,TRBV14,.,.,CASSQPTVRLEKLFF,TGTGCCAGCAGCCAACCGACAGTAAGGCTTGAAAAACTGTTTTTT
TRBJ2-3,TRBV7-3,TRBD2,.,CASSRTSGTDTQYF,TGTGCCAGCAGCAGGACTAGTGGGACAGATACGCAGTATTTT
TRBJ1-2,TRBV4-3,TRBD1,.,CASSQAQGIDGYTF,TGCGCCAGCAGCCAAGCACAGGGGATCGATGGCTACACCTTC
TRBJ1-2,TRBV28,TRBD1,.,CASSPDRVGYTF,TGTGCCAGCAGTCCAGACAGGGTTGGCTACACCTTC
TRBJ1-6,TRBV6-6,.,.,CASNSFGGLTSPLHF,TGTGCCAGCAACAGCTTTGGGGGGCTAACTTCACCCCTCCACTTT
TRBJ1-5,TRBV19,.,.,CASSIERGVNQPQHF,TGTGCCAGTAGTATAGAACGGGGGGTGAATCAGCCCCAGCATTTT
TRBJ1-1,TRBV7-9,TRBD1,.,CASSQDRGWDTEAFF,TGTGCCAGCAGCCAGGACAGGGGTTGGGACACTGAAGCTTTCTTT
TRBJ2-7,TRBV5-4,TRBD1,.,CASSPTAGTGMSEQYF,TGTGCCAGCAGCCCTACGGCCGGGACAGGGATGAGCGAGCAGTACTTC
TRBJ2-7,TRBV5-4,.,.,CASSYAGGVALYEQYF,TGTGCCAGCAGCTATGCGGGCGGAGTCGCCCTCTACGAGCAGTACTTC